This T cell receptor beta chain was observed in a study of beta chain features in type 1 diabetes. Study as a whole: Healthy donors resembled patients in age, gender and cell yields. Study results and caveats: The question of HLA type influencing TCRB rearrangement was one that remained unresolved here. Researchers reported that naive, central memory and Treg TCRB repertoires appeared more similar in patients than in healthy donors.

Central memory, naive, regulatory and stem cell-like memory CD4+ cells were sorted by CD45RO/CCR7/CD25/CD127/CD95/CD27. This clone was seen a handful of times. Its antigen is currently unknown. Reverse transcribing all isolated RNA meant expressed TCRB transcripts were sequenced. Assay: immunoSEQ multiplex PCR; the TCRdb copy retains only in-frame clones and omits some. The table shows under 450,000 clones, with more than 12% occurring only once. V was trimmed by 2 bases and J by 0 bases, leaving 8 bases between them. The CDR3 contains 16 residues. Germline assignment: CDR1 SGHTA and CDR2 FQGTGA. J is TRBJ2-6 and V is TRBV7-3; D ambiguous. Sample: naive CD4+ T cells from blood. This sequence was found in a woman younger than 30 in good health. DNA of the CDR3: TGTGCCAGCAGCTTACGAGTGAACTCTGGGGCCAACGTCCTGACTTTC. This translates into CASSLRVNSGANVLTF.